Reported below is one T cell receptor beta chain. Its antigen is still unknown. No quality values exist for individual bases; no much larger clone is one base distant. This entry is derived from a study of blood T cell repertoires in COVID-19 (TCRdb year 2020). Study-wide context: Samples covering the acute and convalescent phases of COVID-19 were provided by collaborators in the United States, Italy and Spain. The repertoires were released in a freely available public database meant as a resource for research on the immune response to SARS-CoV-2. Sample metadata almost always included a de-identified subject ID, COVID-19 status, age in years and sex. Subjects who had been exposed to COVID-19, were actively infected with it, or had recovered from it provided the deeply sampled blood TCRbeta repertoires that made up the dataset. HLA class I and class II types, where available, came from metadata supplied by the sample provider rather than from assay-based typing. The material from the prospective study consisted of cDNA or gDNA derived from T cells, B-cell-depleted T cells, or PBMCs. Samples were obtained from the ongoing ImmuneRACE study (first 160 participants) and from approximately 1,200 subjects provided by 6 global collaborators.

Trimmed from V: 6 bases; trimmed from J: 7 bases; junction bases lacking a gene match: 11. CDR1 and CDR2 (SEHNR, FQNEAQ) derive from the germline V gene (reference sequence). Measured from the cysteine to the phenylalanine, the CDR3 is 16 residues long. CDR3 DNA only is kept here, 48 bases in frame from base 1. The collaborating institutions used their own protocols to collect whole blood in K2EDTA tubes. For TCRbeta analysis, collaborator samples were shipped as frozen whole blood, as isolated PBMCs, or as DNA extracted from either sample type. What the work shows at the level of the full study, not this receptor alone: The amount of clinical and demographic metadata varied by source and participant and was provided uncurated.

The immunoSEQ Assay, a bias-controlled multiplex PCR, was used to amplify TCRbeta CDR3 regions from genomic DNA. The original pipeline was this. Within the assay, amplification of reference gene primers was used to estimate how many nucleated cells each sample contained. Sequence reads were collapsed and filtered to measure the absolute abundance of every unique TCRbeta CDR3 rearrangement. For each sample, productive Simpson clonality was calculated by taking the square root of Simpson's diversity index across productive rearrangements. TCRdb mirrors the immuneACCESS table, restricted to in-frame sequences. Some clones are absent from its copies; in checked studies, under half trace to an unresolved V gene, and the reason for the others is unknown. For V, J and clone size, that table is used; D and trimming come from the DNA. Recorded for this sample are 250,000 or so clones; about four fifths of them occurred a single time. The top ten hold over 7.5% of the sample.

The receptor was isolated from a man aged 80 or over with acute or convalescent COVID-19. The rearrangement combines TRBV7-9 with TRBJ2-7, with 14 bases in between that match TRBD2. The sequenced sample was peripheral blood. The CDR3 amino acid sequence is: CASSLTGTSGSREQYF. The DNA sequence reads TGTGCCAGCAGTCTGACCGGGACTAGCGGGAGTCGTGAGCAGTACTTC.